This T cell receptor beta chain was recovered during a study of identical twins. General study findings and limits: Insertions were fewer in abundant cord blood beta clonotypes, whereas memory repertoires showed none of this pattern. The study based its conclusions on cross-sectional statistical analysis and did not follow the same donors.

On this clonotype: Its antigen remains unknown.

TCRdb independently ran MiXCR on the 5' RACE reads; one entry per CDR3 protein. The table lists about 550,000 distinct CDR3 sequences, more than 20% of them singletons. The CDR3 contains 13 residues. V was shortened by 5 bases and J by 4 bases, with 11 bases between the two germline ends. Germline-derived CDR1 and CDR2 are MNHEY and SMNVEV (reference sequence). Donors uniformly comprised healthy Caucasians. The sample also formed part of further work on yellow fever vaccine responses in identical twins.

What was sequenced was CD4+ T cells sorted from blood. V and J are TRBV27 and TRBJ1-2; D gene unclear. The receptor's source is a young woman in good health. The CDR3 region has the DNA TGTGCCAGCAGTCCCCTCGTAGGCTATGGCTACACCTTC. Translated, it gives CASSPLVGYGYTF.